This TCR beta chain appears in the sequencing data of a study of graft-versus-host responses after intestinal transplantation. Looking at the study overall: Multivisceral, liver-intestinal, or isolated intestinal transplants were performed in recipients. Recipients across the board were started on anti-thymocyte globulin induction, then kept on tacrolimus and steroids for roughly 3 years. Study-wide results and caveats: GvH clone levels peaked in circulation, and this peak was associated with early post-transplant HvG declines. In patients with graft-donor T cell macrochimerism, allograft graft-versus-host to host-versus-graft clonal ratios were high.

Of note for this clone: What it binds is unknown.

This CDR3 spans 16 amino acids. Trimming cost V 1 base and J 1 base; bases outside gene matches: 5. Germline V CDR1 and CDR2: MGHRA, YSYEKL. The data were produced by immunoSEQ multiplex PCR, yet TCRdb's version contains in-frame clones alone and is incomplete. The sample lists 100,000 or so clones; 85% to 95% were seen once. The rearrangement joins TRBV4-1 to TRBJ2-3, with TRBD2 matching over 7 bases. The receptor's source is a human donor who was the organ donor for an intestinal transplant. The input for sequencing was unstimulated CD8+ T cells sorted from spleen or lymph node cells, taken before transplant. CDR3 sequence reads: CASSQVLGGGTDTQYF. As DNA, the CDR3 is TGCGCCAGCAGCCAAGTGTTGGGGGGGGGCACAGATACGCAGTATTTT.